This T cell receptor (beta chain) was profiled in a study of blood T cell repertoires in COVID-19 (dated by TCRdb to 2020 to 2021). Regarding the study in general: The collaborator samples originated in the United States, Italy and Spain and spanned the acute and convalescent phases of COVID-19. The samples were drawn from the first 160 participants of the ongoing ImmuneRACE study and from 1,254 subjects provided by 6 global collaborators. Where available, HLA class I and class II types were taken from metadata supplied by the sample provider and were not determined by assay-based typing. The material from the prospective study consisted of cDNA or gDNA derived from T cells, B-cell-depleted T cells, or PBMCs. A de-identified subject ID, COVID-19 status, age in years and sex were almost always included in the sample metadata. Subjects who had been exposed to COVID-19, were actively infected with it, or had recovered from it provided the deeply sampled blood TCRbeta repertoires that made up the dataset. A freely available public database, intended as a resource for researchers studying the immune response to SARS-CoV-2, is where the repertoires were released.

Each collaborating institution followed its own protocols to collect whole blood in K2EDTA tubes. For TCRbeta analysis, collaborators shipped samples as frozen whole blood, isolated PBMCs, or DNA extracted from either of those sample types. The CDR3, from cysteine to phenylalanine, totals 13 residues. Only the CDR3 portion is preserved as DNA: 39 bases, with reading frame beginning at the first base. V and J lose 3 bases and 11 bases, and a span of 14 bases separates them. Per the germline V gene, MNHEY is the CDR1 and SVGEGT is the CDR2. TCRbeta CDR3 regions were amplified from genomic DNA using the immunoSEQ Assay, a bias-controlled multiplex PCR. Per the source publication's procedure: Nucleated cell counts per sample were estimated from amplification of reference gene primers within the assay. To quantify the absolute abundance of each unique TCRbeta CDR3 rearrangement, sequence reads were collapsed and filtered. Productive Simpson clonality was computed per sample as the square root of Simpson's diversity index over productive rearrangements. This immuneACCESS table, as held by TCRdb, lists in-frame sequences with V and J called but not all clones. Of the missing ones, under half trace to an unresolved V gene in checked studies; the others have no known cause. The D gene and trimming were derived from the DNA, and the V and J assignments and clone size from that table. The sample table shows some 50,000 clones, and 86% are seen once. The ten most abundant clones make up 25% to 30% of the sample.

Results the study describes overall, beyond this receptor: Clinical and demographic metadata were provided uncurated, with the amount varying by source and participant.

This clone came up a few times. Its specific antigen is unknown. No base quality information exists; no much larger clone differs at one position. Sequenced sample: peripheral blood. The clonotype comes from a human donor in a cohort sampled during active COVID-19. This sequence uses TRBV6-2 or TRBV6-3 and TRBJ1-5; TRBD1 is a possible D gene, resting on 6 matching bases. The sequenced DNA is TGTGCCAGCAGTTATTCAGGGGATAGGACCCAGCATTTT. It is translated as CASSYSGDRTQHF.